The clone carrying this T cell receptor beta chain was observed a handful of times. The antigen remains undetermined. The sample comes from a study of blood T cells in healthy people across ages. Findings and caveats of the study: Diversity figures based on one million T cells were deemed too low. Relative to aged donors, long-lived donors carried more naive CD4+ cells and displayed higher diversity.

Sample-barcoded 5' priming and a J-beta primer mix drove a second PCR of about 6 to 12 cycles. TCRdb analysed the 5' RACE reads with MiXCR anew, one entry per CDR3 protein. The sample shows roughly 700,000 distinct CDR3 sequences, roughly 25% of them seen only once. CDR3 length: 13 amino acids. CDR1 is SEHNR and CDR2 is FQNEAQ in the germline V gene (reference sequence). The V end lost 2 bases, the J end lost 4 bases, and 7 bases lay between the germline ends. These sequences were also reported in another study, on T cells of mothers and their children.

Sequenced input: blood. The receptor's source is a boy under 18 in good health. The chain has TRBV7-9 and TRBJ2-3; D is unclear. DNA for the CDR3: TGTGCCAGCAGCTTACTAGAGTCAGATACGCAGTATTTT. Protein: CASSLLESDTQYF.